This T cell receptor beta chain derives from a study of control samples from healthy donors and cancer patients. With 1 base removed from V and 2 bases from J, the gap between germline ends came to 5 bases. CDR3 length: 13 amino acids. Germline V gene sequence: CDR1 SGHVS, CDR2 FNYEAQ. Clones were sequenced by immunoSEQ multiplex PCR, and TCRdb holds only the in-frame ones, with some missing. The table includes about 180,000 clones, around 87% detected once. J is TRBJ2-5 and V is TRBV7-6, with D uncertain. The sequence came from a woman aged 50 to 65 in good health. The sample taken for sequencing was blood. The CDR3 sequence is CASSLVVQETQYF. The CDR3 DNA sequence: TGTGCCAGCAGCTTAGTCGTTCAAGAGACCCAGTACTTC.